This entry describes one T cell receptor beta chain. The data stem from a study of blood T cell repertoires in COVID-19. Study summary: The United States, Italy and Spain supplied acute and convalescent COVID-19 samples.

Original handling: Researchers report that nucleated cell counts were estimated from reference gene primer amplification. Sequencing was performed with immunoSEQ multiplex PCR; in TCRdb, only in-frame clones are kept and a portion is missing. V and J calls and clone size are copied from that table; D and trimming were computed from the DNA. The repertoire holds hundreds of thousands of clones, 75% to 90% seen once, with around 6% in the top ten. Patients at the Seattle site were enrolled during active infection and followed longitudinally. The CDR3 is made up of 13 amino acids. J gave up 6 bases and V 4 bases, and 4 bases lay outside the gene matches. From germline, CDR1 is SGHNT and CDR2 YYREEE (reference sequence).

The genes are TRBV5-4 and TRBJ1-2; 9 bases fit TRBD1. The TCR originated in a woman aged 45-65 years with COVID-19, enrolled during active disease. Sequencing was performed on peripheral blood. The CDR3, as DNA: TGTGCCAGCAGCAATGACAGGGGGAATGGCTACACCTTC. Translating it yields CASSNDRGNGYTF.